This paragraph covers one T cell receptor (beta chain) sequence. One junction end does not reproduce the germline sequence, and a read error may be involved. The data were obtained in a study of cytotoxic CD8 clonotypes in ibrutinib-treated CLL. The data were produced by immunoSEQ multiplex PCR, yet TCRdb's version contains in-frame clones alone and is incomplete. The sample has 110,000 to 150,000 clones, roughly 76% seen once; the top ten hold approximately 5.1%. This CDR3 has 16 residues. The germline CDR1 and CDR2 sequences are SGHRS and YFSETQ. The chain couples TRBV5-1 to TRBJ2-7; 14 nucleotides agree with TRBD2. This sequence originates from a human donor with chronic lymphocytic leukemia. Sequenced material: PBMCs, taken after 24 months of ibrutinib treatment. The CDR3 region is CASSLEGLAGAYGQYF. The CDR3 DNA follows: TGCGCCAGCAGCTTGGAGGGACTAGCGGGAGCCTACGGGCAGTACTTC.